A single sample gave rise to the 20 T cell receptor beta chains below, sequenced in a study of CD8 T cells in ankylosing spondylitis. Broader study findings: Ankylosing spondylitis blood appeared to be characterized by a TCR beta motif of roughly eight highly homologous variants.

MiXCR, run by TCRdb on the 5' RACE reads, gives a single entry per CDR3 protein. The data contain around 770,000 distinct CDR3 sequences, 15% to 20% of them seen just once; the ten biggest clones take up around 20%. These TCRs' antigens remain unknown. The sequenced sample consisted of blood, either unsorted or a sorted T cell fraction (not recorded which). These receptors all come from a male donor with ankylosing spondylitis.

This clonotype was detected a few times. The chain recombines TRBV6-2 or TRBV6-3 with TRBJ2-3; D is perhaps TRBD2 (6 bases). V was trimmed by 2 bases and J by 2 bases, leaving 17 bases between them. The CDR3 sequence is 17 residues long. In germline, CDR1 is MNHEY, CDR2 SVGEGT. The CDR3 nucleotides read TGTGCCAGCAGTTACGGCTCTTGGCGGGACCTCACAGATACGCAGTATTTT. This gives the protein CASSYGSWRDLTDTQYF.

The V and J genes are TRBV5-1 and TRBJ2-2, with 10 positions matching TRBD1. Germline CDR1 reads SGHRS; CDR2 reads YFSETQ. This CDR3 spans 13 amino acids. V dropped 7 bases and J dropped 6; count of bases not matched to a gene: 3. The CDR3 reads CASGQGGPGELFF. In DNA form, the CDR3 reads TGCGCCAGCGGACAGGGGGGTCCCGGGGAGCTGTTTTTT.

This clonotype appeared a few times. The chain uses TRBV6-1 and TRBJ2-7, with D possibly being TRBD1 or TRBD2 (6 bases each). Germline lookup yields CDR1 MNHNS and CDR2 SASEGT. Trimming stripped 2 bases from V and 6 bases from J, with 14 bases between. CDR3 size: 14 residues. The CDR3 region has the DNA TGTGCCAGCAGTGAAAGGGCACAGGGAGGCGAGCAGTACTTC. It codes for CASSERAQGGEQYF.

This clonotype was observed many times. The rearrangement links TRBV29-1 to TRBJ2-1; 11 bases align to TRBD2. The ends lost 7 bases at V and 6 bases at J; junction bases unmatched: 8. The germline CDR1 and CDR2 sequences are SQVTM and ANQGSEA. The CDR3 is 14 residues long. The CDR3 reads CSARGTSGINEQFF. In DNA, the CDR3 is TGCAGCGCGAGGGGGACTAGCGGTATCAATGAGCAGTTCTTC.

The rearrangement joins TRBV20-1 to TRBJ2-7; D gene unclear. V was shortened by 6 bases and J by 2 bases, with 11 bases between the two germline ends. The CDR3 length is 12 residues. Germline V gene lookup returns CDR1 DFQATT and CDR2 SNEGSKA (reference sequence). CDR3 bases: TGCAGTGCCCGGACGCCTGCCTACGAGCAGTACTTC. The encoded protein is CSARTPAYEQYF.

This chain connects TRBV10-3 to TRBJ2-5; D is perhaps TRBD1 or TRBD2 (5 bases each). This CDR3 is built from 12 residues. Germline CDR1 and CDR2: ENHRY and SYGVKD. V was trimmed by 6 bases and J by 8 bases, leaving 13 bases between them. The CDR3 region has the DNA TGTGCCATCAGGGGGGAAAAGGACACCCAGTACTTC. It translates to CAIRGEKDTQYF.

This clonotype turned up a few times. The chain combines TRBV5-1 with TRBJ2-2, with 10 bases matching TRBD2. This CDR3 has 15 amino acids. The ends lost 4 bases at V and 3 bases at J; junction bases unmatched: 3. Germline lookup yields CDR1 SGHRS and CDR2 YFSETQ. CDR3: CASSHLAGDTGELFF. The CDR3 DNA reads as TGCGCCAGCAGCCATCTAGCGGGGGACACCGGGGAGCTGTTTTTT.

There are a few counts of this clonotype. This rearrangement joins TRBV5-1 to TRBJ2-1, with D maybe TRBD2 (5 bases). This CDR3 is 16 amino acids long. Between the trimmed V and J ends, which lost 1 base and 2 bases, there was a span of 13 bases. Germline assignment: CDR1 SGHRS and CDR2 YFSETQ. CDR3 region: CASSLRSDGTYNEQFF. DNA for the CDR3: TGCGCCAGCAGCTTGCGTAGCGATGGGACCTACAATGAGCAGTTCTTC.

Only a few counts were recorded for this clonotype. CDR3 region: CATSERGWEQFF. The DNA of the CDR3 is TGTGCCACCAGTGAGAGGGGCTGGGAGCAGTTCTTC. This chain links TRBV24-1 with TRBJ2-1; D may be TRBD1 or TRBD2 (5 bases each). The CDR3 is made up of 12 amino acids. Germline values: CDR1 KGHDR, CDR2 SFDVKD. Trimming stripped 4 bases from V and 10 bases from J, with 10 bases between.

The chain links TRBV15 to TRBJ2-5; 7 positions match TRBD2. CDR1 is LNHNV, CDR2 YYDKDF, per germline (reference sequence). The CDR3 totals 14 residues. V was pared by 5 bases and J by 1 base, with 4 bases of the junction left unmatched. The CDR3 reads CATSGRALQETQYF. The CDR3 coding sequence is TGTGCCACCAGCGGGAGGGCCCTCCAAGAGACCCAGTACTTC. Full variable domain (rest looked up from reference TRBV15 and TRBJ2-5): DAMVIQNPRYQVTQFGKPVTLSCSQTLNHNVMYWYQQKSSQAPKLLFHYYDKDFNNEADTPDNFQSRRPNTSFCFLDIRSPGLGDTAMYLCATSGRALQETQYFGPGTRLLVL.

The chain joins TRBV5-1 to TRBJ1-1, with D unresolved. Trimming left V 4 bases short and J 0 bases short, with 10 bases between. CDR1 is SGHRS, CDR2 YFSETQ, per germline. The CDR3 has 14 residues. The CDR3 spells CASSPRVVNTEAFF. The CDR3 DNA is TGCGCCAGCAGCCCAAGGGTAGTGAACACTGAAGCTTTCTTT.

J is TRBJ2-3 and V is TRBV7-8, with 13 bases fitting TRBD2. The germline gives CDR1 SGHVS, CDR2 FQNEAQ. The CDR3 covers 16 residues. Trimming cost V 5 bases and J 4 bases; bases outside gene matches: 6. The CDR3 loop reads CASSLLAGGPADTQYF. The CDR3 DNA reads as TGTGCCAGCAGCCTACTAGCGGGAGGGCCAGCAGATACGCAGTATTTT.

This clonotype was recorded a few times. The J gene is TRBJ2-2, the V gene TRBV4-1, with D perhaps matching TRBD1 (8 bases). The CDR3 is 17 residues long. Trimming took off 2 bases at V and 6 bases at J, with 19 bases between the two ends. Germline CDR1 is MGHRA and CDR2 is YSYEKL. The CDR3 here is CASSQRTGGALAGELFF. CDR3 coding DNA: TGCGCCAGCAGCCAACGTACAGGGGGGGCACTCGCCGGGGAGCTGTTTTTT.

This chain links TRBV7-2 with TRBJ2-1, with TRBD2 matching 8 bases. CDR1 is SGHTA, CDR2 FQGNSA, per germline. V trimming: 4 bases; J trimming: 4 bases; junction bases outside the gene matches: 6. This CDR3 spans 15 amino acids. This CDR3 reads CASSSGLGEYNEQFF. The CDR3 coding sequence is TGTGCCAGCAGCTCGGGACTAGGGGAATACAATGAGCAGTTCTTC.

CDR3 region: CASSSQASSYNEQFF. The CDR3, as DNA: TGTGCCAGCAGCTCACAGGCGAGCTCCTACAATGAGCAGTTCTTC. The genes are TRBV27 and TRBJ2-1; perhaps TRBD1 as D (5 bases). V lost 6 bases and J 0 bases, leaving 12 bases between the germline ends. CDR3 length: 15 residues. CDR1 is MNHEY, CDR2 SMNVEV, per germline (reference sequence).

The chain is built from TRBV20-1 and TRBJ1-1, with 8 bases identical to TRBD1. CDR3 size: 14 residues. The junction had 5 bases not matched to a gene; V was cut back by 5 bases and J by 0 bases. Germline V gene sequence: CDR1 DFQATT, CDR2 SNEGSKA (reference sequence). CDR3 in DNA: TGCAGTGCTGGGAGACAGGGGCTGAACACTGAAGCTTTCTTT. Translation: CSAGRQGLNTEAFF.

This clonotype was picked up many times. This CDR3 is CASTPDRINSPLHF. CDR3 DNA: TGTGCCAGCACCCCGGACAGAATCAATTCACCCCTCCACTTT. The genes are TRBV12-3 or TRBV12-4 and TRBJ1-6, with a tentative D call TRBD1 (6 bases). The CDR3 has 14 amino acids. V lost 7 bases and J lost 7, with 14 bases in between.

Only a few counts were recorded for this clonotype. The chain joins TRBV5-1 to TRBJ2-1, with 8 bases lining up with TRBD2. V lost 4 bases to trimming and J lost 16 bases; unmatched junction nucleotides: 16. CDR3 length: 14 residues. CDR1 and CDR2 (germline): SGHRS, YFSETQ. CDR3 DNA sequence: TGCGCCAGCAGCCTACCCACAGAGACTAGCGAGAACTTCTTC. This translates into CASSLPTETSENFF.

In this sample, this clonotype turned up a few times. The V call is TRBV24-1, the J call TRBJ2-5; D remains ambiguous. This CDR3 spans 13 amino acids. Trimming removed 2 bases at V and 5 bases at J, with 8 bases between. The germline V gene has CDR1 KGHDR and CDR2 SFDVKD. CDR3 amino acids: CATSDSLAETQYF. CDR3 nucleotide sequence: TGTGCCACCAGTGATTCACTGGCGGAGACCCAGTACTTC.

This clonotype was detected once. The chain links TRBV6-1 to TRBJ2-5; D tentatively fits TRBD1 or TRBD2 (7 bases each). The germline V and J ends were trimmed by 8 bases and 0 bases, with 16 bases remaining between them. This CDR3 contains 15 residues. Germline V gene data show CDR1 as MNHNS and CDR2 as SASEGT. The CDR3 loop reads CASGGDSWYQETQYF. The CDR3 DNA reads as TGTGCCAGCGGGGGGGACAGCTGGTACCAAGAGACCCAGTACTTC.